This T cell receptor (beta chain) is drawn from a study of neurological immune-mediated disorders. CDR3 length: 15 amino acids. CDR1 is SEHNR and CDR2 is FQNEAQ in the germline V gene (reference sequence). Study outcomes and limitations: One cluster of related CDR3 sequences contained, by phylogenetic grouping, the repertoires of 18 of 34 multiple sclerosis patients and formed a possible signature. The absence of any CDR3 amino acid sequence shared by expanded clones across subjects suggests that repertoires were private in all groups.

The cDNA was synthesized by means of template-switch 5'RACE, which was carried out with 10-nucleotide random UMIs. MiXCR, applied by TCRdb to the 5' RACE reads, yields one record per CDR3 protein. The repertoire holds about 120,000 distinct CDR3 sequences, with 3.2% as singletons. This clonotype has at least ten counts. Antigen specificity is unknown. At one end the junction does not follow the germline gene, possibly because of a read error. The TCR comes from a woman younger than 45 with multiple sclerosis. The chain carries TRBV7-9 and TRBJ1-2; D is unresolved. The sequenced sample consisted of PBMCs. CDR3 amino acids: CASSLPPMDHYGYTF. Written as DNA, the CDR3 is TGTGCCAGCAGCTTACCCCCGATGGACCACTACGGCTACACCTTC.